This TCR beta chain originates from a study of OX40 agonist ivuxolimab in advanced cancers. As for the study in general: With a range of roughly 20 to 79, age averaged approximately 54 years, and about 82% were male. Partial responses, seen in three patients, involved one hepatocellular carcinoma and two cutaneous melanomas.

CDR1 is LNHDA, CDR2 SQIVND, per germline (reference sequence). Trimming stripped 3 bases from V and 4 bases from J, with 10 bases between. The CDR3 sequence is 14 residues long. The cohort excluded patients with autoimmune disease history or systemic immunosuppression. This table comes from immunoSEQ multiplex PCR, and its TCRdb copy is limited to in-frame clones, with some not included. The data contain some 41,000 clones, approximately 90% of them singletons. Study results and limitations: On average, CD8+ T cells showed a greater number of expanded clones than CD4+.

About this clone itself: The antigen remains undetermined.

This chain connects TRBV19 to TRBJ2-1; D may be TRBD1 or TRBD2 (5 bases each). The clonotype originates from an adult with an advanced solid tumor such as melanoma, head and neck, liver or kidney cancer. Sequencing used CD4+ or CD8+ T cells sorted from blood, obtained in a trial of the OX40 agonist ivuxolimab. The CDR3 DNA reads TGTGCCAGTAGTATCGGGGCAAGGTACAATGAGCAGTTCTTC. Translating gives CASSIGARYNEQFF.